This TCR beta chain emerged from a study of T cell responses to AZD1222 COVID-19 vaccine. Study observations and caveats: Donors were largely white British and mainly female; clonal diversity was possibly underestimated. Baseline testing showed seropositivity in only six AZD1222 recipients.

As to this clone: The target antigen is unknown.

V shed 2 bases and J 8 bases; nucleotides not matched to a gene: 13. The CDR3 has 16 amino acids. The germline gives CDR1 SGHRS, CDR2 YFSETQ. The data were produced by immunoSEQ multiplex PCR, yet TCRdb's version contains in-frame clones alone and is incomplete. The sample comprises 95,000 to 130,000 clones, approximately 93% of which are singletons, and about 3% rests with the top ten. This TCR was sampled from an adult in good health. The chain employs TRBV5-1 and TRBJ2-1; 7 nucleotides line up with TRBD2. The specimen was peripheral blood, collected on day 0 of AZD1222 vaccination. CDR3 sequence reads: CASSFNPGGQIDEQFF. CDR3 nucleotides: TGCGCCAGCAGCTTCAATCCGGGAGGACAAATAGATGAGCAGTTCTTC.